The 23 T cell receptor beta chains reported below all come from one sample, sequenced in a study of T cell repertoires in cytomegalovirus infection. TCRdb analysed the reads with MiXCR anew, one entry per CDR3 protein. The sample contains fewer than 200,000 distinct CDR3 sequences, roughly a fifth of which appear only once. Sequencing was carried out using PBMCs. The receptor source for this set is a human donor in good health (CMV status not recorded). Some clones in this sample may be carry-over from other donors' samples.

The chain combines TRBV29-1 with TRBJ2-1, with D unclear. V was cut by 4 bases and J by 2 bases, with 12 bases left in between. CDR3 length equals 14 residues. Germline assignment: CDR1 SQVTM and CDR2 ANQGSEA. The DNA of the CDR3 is TGCAGCGTTGTTGGTGCGGTAACCTACAATGAGCAGTTCTTC. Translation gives CSVVGAVTYNEQFF.

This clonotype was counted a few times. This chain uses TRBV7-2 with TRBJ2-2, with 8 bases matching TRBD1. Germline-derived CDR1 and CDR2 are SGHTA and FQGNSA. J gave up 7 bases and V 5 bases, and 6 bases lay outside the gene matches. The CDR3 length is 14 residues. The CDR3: CASSIQGVGGELFF. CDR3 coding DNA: TGTGCCAGCAGCATACAGGGGGTTGGCGGGGAGCTGTTTTTT. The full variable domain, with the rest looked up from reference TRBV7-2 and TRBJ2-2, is GAGVSQSPSNKVTEKGKDVELRCDPISGHTALYWYRQSLGQGLEFLIYFQGNSAPDKSGLPSDRFSAERTGGSVSTLTIQRTQQEDSAVYLCASSIQGVGGELFFGEGSRLTVL.

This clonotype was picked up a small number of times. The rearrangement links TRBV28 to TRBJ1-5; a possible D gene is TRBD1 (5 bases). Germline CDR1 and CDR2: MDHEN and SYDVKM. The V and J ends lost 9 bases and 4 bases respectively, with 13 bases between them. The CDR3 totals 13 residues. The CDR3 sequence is CASQLRGNQPQHF. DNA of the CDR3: TGTGCCAGTCAGCTACGGGGGAATCAGCCCCAGCATTTT.

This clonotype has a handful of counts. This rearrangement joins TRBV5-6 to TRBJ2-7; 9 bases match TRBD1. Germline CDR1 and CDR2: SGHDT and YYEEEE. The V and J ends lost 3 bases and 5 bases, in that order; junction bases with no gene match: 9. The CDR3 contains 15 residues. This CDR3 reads CASSYYRTGVNEQYF. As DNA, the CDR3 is TGTGCCAGCAGCTACTATCGGACAGGGGTTAACGAGCAGTACTTC.

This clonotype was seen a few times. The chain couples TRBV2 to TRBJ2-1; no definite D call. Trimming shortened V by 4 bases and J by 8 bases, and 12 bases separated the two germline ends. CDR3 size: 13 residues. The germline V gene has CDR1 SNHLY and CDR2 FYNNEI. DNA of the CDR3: TGTGCCAGCAGTGTTGGAACAGATCATGAGCAGTTCTTC. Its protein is CASSVGTDHEQFF.

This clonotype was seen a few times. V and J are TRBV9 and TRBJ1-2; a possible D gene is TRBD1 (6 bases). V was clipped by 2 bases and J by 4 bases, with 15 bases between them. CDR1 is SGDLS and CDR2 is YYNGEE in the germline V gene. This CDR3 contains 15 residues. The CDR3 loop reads CASSVGGRGSYGYTF. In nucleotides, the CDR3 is TGTGCCAGCAGCGTCGGGGGGCGCGGCTCCTATGGCTACACCTTC.

The DNA of the CDR3 is TGTGCCAGCAGCCTCCATCCAGATACGCAGTATTTT. The encoded protein is CASSLHPDTQYF. The chain employs TRBV7-9 and TRBJ2-3, with D uncertain. The V and J ends lost 5 bases and 4 bases respectively, with 7 bases between them. The CDR3 length is 12 residues. In germline, CDR1 is SEHNR, CDR2 FQNEAQ (reference sequence).

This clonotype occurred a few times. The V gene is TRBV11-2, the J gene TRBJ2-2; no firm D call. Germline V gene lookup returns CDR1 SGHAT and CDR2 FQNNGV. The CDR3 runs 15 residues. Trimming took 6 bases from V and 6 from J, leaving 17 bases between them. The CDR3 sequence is CASRPSPETPGELFF. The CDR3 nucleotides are TGTGCCAGCAGGCCTAGTCCCGAGACCCCCGGGGAGCTGTTTTTT. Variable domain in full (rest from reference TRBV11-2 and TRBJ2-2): EAGVAQSPRYKIIEKRQSVAFWCNPISGHATLYWYQQILGQGPKLLIQFQNNGVVDDSQLPKDRFSAERLKGVDSTLKIQPAKLEDSAVYLCASRPSPETPGELFFGEGSRLTVL.

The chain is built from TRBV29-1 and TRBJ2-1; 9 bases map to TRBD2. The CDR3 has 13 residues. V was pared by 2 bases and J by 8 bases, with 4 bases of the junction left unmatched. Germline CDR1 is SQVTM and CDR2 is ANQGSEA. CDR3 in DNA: TGCAGCGTTGAAAGGACTAGCGACGATGAGCAGTTCTTC. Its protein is CSVERTSDDEQFF.

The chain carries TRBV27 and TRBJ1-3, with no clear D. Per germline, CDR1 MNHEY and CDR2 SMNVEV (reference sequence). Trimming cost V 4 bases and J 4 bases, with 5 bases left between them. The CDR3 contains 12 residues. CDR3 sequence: CASSSLGNTIYF. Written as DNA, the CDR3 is TGTGCCAGCAGTTCCCTCGGAAACACCATATATTTT.

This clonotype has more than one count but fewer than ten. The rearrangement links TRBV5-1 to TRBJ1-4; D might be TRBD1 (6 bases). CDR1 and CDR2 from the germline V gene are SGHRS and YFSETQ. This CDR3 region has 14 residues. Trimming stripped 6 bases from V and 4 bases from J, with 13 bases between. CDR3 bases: TGCGCCAGCACAGCGGGACACGATAATGAAAAACTGTTTTTT. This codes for CASTAGHDNEKLFF.

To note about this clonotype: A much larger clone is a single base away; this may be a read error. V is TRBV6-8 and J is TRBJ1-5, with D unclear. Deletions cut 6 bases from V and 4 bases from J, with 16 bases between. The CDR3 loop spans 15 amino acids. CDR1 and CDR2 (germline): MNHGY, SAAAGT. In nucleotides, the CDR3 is TGTGCCAGCAGAGCGGGCGGTAGTAGAAATCAGCCCCAGCATTTT. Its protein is CASRAGGSRNQPQHF.

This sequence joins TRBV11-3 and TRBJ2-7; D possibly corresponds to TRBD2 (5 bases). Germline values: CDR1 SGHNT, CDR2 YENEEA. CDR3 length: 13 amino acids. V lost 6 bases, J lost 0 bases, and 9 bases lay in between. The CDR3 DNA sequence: TGTGCCAGCAGTGGAGGTCTCTCCTACGAGCAGTACTTC. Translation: CASSGGLSYEQYF.

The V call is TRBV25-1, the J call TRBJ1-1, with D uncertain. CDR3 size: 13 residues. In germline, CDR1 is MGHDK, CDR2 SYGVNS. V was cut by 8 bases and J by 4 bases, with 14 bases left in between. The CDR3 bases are TGTGCCAGCGGCAGTGGAGGGTTCACTGAAGCTTTCTTT. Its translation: CASGSGGFTEAFF.

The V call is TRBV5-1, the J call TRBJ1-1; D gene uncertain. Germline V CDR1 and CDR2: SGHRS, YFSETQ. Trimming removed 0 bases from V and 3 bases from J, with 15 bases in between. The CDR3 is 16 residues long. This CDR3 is CASSLGLRPQDTEAFF. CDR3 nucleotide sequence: TGCGCCAGCAGCTTGGGCCTCCGACCTCAGGACACTGAAGCTTTCTTT.

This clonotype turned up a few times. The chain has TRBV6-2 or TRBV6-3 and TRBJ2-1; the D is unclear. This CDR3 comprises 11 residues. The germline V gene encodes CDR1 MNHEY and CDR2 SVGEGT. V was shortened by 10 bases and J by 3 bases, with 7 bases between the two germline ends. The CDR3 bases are TGTGCCACCTCATTCTACAATGAGCAGTTCTTC. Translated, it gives CATSFYNEQFF.

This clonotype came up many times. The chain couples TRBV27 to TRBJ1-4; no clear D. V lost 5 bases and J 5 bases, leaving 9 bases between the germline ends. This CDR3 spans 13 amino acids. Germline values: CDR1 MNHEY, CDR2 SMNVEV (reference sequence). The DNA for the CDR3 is TGTGCCAGCAGTCCCCGCCCGAATGAAAAACTGTTTTTT. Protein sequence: CASSPRPNEKLFF.

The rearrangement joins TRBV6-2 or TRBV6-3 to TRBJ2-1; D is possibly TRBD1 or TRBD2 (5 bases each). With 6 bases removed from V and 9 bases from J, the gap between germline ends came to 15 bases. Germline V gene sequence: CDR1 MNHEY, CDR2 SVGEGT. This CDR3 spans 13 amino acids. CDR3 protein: CASRDPGRSEQFF. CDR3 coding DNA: TGTGCCAGCAGGGACCCGGGGCGGTCTGAGCAGTTCTTC.

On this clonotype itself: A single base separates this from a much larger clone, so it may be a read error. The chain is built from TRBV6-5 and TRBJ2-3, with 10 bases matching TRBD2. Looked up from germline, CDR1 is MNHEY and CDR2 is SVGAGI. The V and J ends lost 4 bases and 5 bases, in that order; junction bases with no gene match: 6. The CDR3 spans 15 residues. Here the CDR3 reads CASSSLAGRVDTQYF. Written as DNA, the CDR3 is TGTGCCAGCAGTTCACTAGCGGGGAGAGTAGATACGCAGTATTTT.

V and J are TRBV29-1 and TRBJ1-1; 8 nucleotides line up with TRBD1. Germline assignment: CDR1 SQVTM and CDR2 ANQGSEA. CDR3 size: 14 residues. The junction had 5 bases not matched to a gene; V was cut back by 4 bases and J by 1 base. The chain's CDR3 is CSVGRGQGNTEAFF. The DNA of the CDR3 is TGCAGCGTTGGAAGAGGACAGGGGAACACTGAAGCTTTCTTT.

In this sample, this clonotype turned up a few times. The CDR3 protein is CAWSVKGAAGELFF. In DNA form, the CDR3 reads TGTGCCTGGAGTGTAAAAGGGGCCGCCGGGGAGCTGTTTTTT. The chain recombines TRBV30 with TRBJ2-2, with D maybe TRBD1 (5 bases). V lost 0 bases and J lost 6, with 11 bases in between. CDR3 size: 14 residues. Germline loops: CDR1 GTSNPN, CDR2 SVGIG (reference sequence). Variable domain in full (rest from reference TRBV30 and TRBJ2-2): SQTIHQWPATLVQPVGSPLSLECTVEGTSNPNLYWYRQAAGRGLQLLFYSVGIGQISSEVPQNLSASRPQDRQFILSSKKLLLSDSGFYLCAWSVKGAAGELFFGEGSRLTVL.

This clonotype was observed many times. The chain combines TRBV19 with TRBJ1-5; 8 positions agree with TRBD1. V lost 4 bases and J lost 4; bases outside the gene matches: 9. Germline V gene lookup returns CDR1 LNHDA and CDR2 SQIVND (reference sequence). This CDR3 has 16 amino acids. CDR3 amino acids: CASSRTLTGDNQPQHF. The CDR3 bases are TGTGCCAGTAGTAGGACCCTGACAGGGGATAATCAGCCCCAGCATTTT.

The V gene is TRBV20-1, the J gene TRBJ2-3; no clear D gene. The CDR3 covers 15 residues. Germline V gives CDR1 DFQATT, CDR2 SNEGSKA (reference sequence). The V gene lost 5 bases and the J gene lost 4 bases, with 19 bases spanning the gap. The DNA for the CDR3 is TGCAGTGCTCAACCCTCTAGGCAGCACTCAGATACGCAGTATTTT. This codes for CSAQPSRQHSDTQYF.